The 27 T cell receptor beta chains listed next were all sequenced from one sample in a study of cytotoxic CD8 clonotypes in ibrutinib-treated CLL listed by TCRdb under 2021. The library was made by the immunoSEQ multiplex PCR assay. Sourced from immuneACCESS, this table was stored by TCRdb with only in-frame sequences that have V and J called. A share of the clones is absent; for the studies checked, an unresolved V gene accounts for under half, and the remainder has no known explanation. The sample table lists over 95,000 clones, 45% to 65% of them with a count of one. The ten largest clonotypes hold 37% of the sample. The sample's time point label, in plain terms: 24 months on ibrutinib. This specimen consisted of PBMCs, obtained after 24 months of ibrutinib treatment. Source of these receptors: a human donor with chronic lymphocytic leukemia.

This chain links TRBV15 with TRBJ2-2; no definite D call. V was pared by 1 base and J by 6 bases, with 9 bases between. The CDR3 runs to 14 residues. CDR1 is LNHNV, CDR2 YYDKDF, per germline (reference sequence). The CDR3 coding sequence is TGTGCCACCAGCAGAGGACGGTCTCCCGGGGAGCTGTTTTTT. Residues: CATSRGRSPGELFF.

This clone was seen only once. The chain combines TRBV29-1 with TRBJ1-6, with 9 bases aligning to TRBD1. This CDR3 is 15 amino acids long. Germline V gene data show CDR1 as SQVTM and CDR2 as ANQGSEA. V dropped 6 bases and J dropped 10; count of bases not matched to a gene: 13. CDR3 in amino acids: CSVRDREGPRSPLHF. CDR3 bases: TGCAGCGTCCGGGACAGGGAGGGTCCAAGATCACCCCTCCACTTT.

As DNA, the CDR3 is TGCGCCAGCAGCTTGAGTCCGGTCAGCTCTGGAAACACCATATATTTT. Translating it yields CASSLSPVSSGNTIYF. This chain links TRBV5-1 with TRBJ1-3; D unclear. Germline-derived CDR1 and CDR2 are SGHRS and YFSETQ. The V gene lost 1 base and the J gene lost 0 bases, with 11 bases spanning the gap. The CDR3 contains 16 residues.

The chain employs TRBV29-1 and TRBJ1-5; D perhaps matches TRBD1 (6 bases). The CDR3 contains 13 residues. Germline V CDR1 and CDR2: SQVTM, ANQGSEA. The V end was cut by 6 bases, the J end by 4 bases, with 13 bases between. CDR3: CSVGGNGNQPQHF. The CDR3, as DNA: TGCAGCGTGGGGGGCAACGGAAATCAGCCCCAGCATTTT.

The CDR3 here is CASSLSKSWEYF. As DNA, the CDR3 is TGTGCCAGCAGCTTGAGCAAATCGTGGGAGTACTTC. This sequence joins TRBV5-8 and TRBJ2-7; D remains unclear. With 1 base removed from V and 11 bases from J, the gap between germline ends came to 13 bases. Germline V gene lookup returns CDR1 SGHTS and CDR2 YDEGEE. The CDR3 sequence is 12 residues long.

In its sample, this clone was seen many times. This rearrangement joins TRBV18 to TRBJ1-2; tentatively, D is TRBD1 (6 bases). Germline-derived CDR1 and CDR2 are KGHSH and LQKENI. Between the trimmed V and J ends, which lost 6 bases and 8 bases, there was a span of 16 bases. The CDR3 covers 13 residues. The CDR3 protein is CASSPPDSRGYTF. In nucleotides, the CDR3 is TGTGCCAGCTCCCCCCCGGACAGTCGGGGCTACACCTTC.

This chain joins TRBV29-1 and TRBJ2-1; 10 bases agree with TRBD2. The germline gives CDR1 SQVTM, CDR2 ANQGSEA. Germline trimming cut 6 bases from V and 4 bases from J; bases unmatched to any gene: 9. This CDR3 spans 15 amino acids. The CDR3 DNA sequence: TGCAGCGTCTGGGGTAGCGGGGGGCAGTACAATGAGCAGTTCTTC. This gives the protein CSVWGSGGQYNEQFF.

The V gene is TRBV5-1, the J gene TRBJ2-5; D is possibly TRBD1 (5 bases). The CDR3 is 15 residues long. Looked up from germline, CDR1 is SGHRS and CDR2 is YFSETQ. Trimming stripped 4 bases from V and 2 bases from J, with 15 bases between. The chain's CDR3 is CASSPQGRAQETQYF. CDR3 DNA: TGCGCCAGCAGCCCCCAGGGCAGGGCGCAAGAGACCCAGTACTTC.

The rearrangement joins TRBV7-9 to TRBJ2-3; D may be TRBD2 (6 bases). This CDR3 spans 14 amino acids. V shed 8 bases and J shed 2 bases, with 14 bases lying between them. Germline CDR1 reads SEHNR; CDR2 reads FQNEAQ (reference sequence). CDR3 coding DNA: TGTGCCAGCTCTAGCGCCCGACCCACAGATACGCAGTATTTT. Amino acids: CASSSARPTDTQYF.

The CDR3 DNA reads TGCGCCAGCAGTTGGCCAGGGGAGGTCGAAACCAATAATTCACCCCTCCACTTT. Translated, it gives CASSWPGEVETNNSPLHF. The chain uses TRBV10-1 and TRBJ1-6; weak D call: TRBD1 (6 bases). Germline assignment: CDR1 WNHNN and CDR2 SYGVQD (reference sequence). V lost 5 bases, J lost 5 bases, and 22 bases lay in between. The CDR3 is 18 amino acids.

CDR3 DNA sequence: TGTGCCAGCAGTGATATGGGGAATCAGCCCCAGCATTTT. Residues: CASSDMGNQPQHF. The chain combines TRBV2 with TRBJ1-5, with D unclear. CDR1 SNHLY and CDR2 FYNNEI come from the germline V gene. This CDR3 spans 13 amino acids. Trimming shortened V by 3 bases and J by 4 bases, and 7 bases separated the two germline ends. The whole variable domain, filled in from reference TRBV2 and TRBJ1-5, reads EPEVTQTPSHQVTQMGQEVILRCVPISNHLYFYWYRQILGQKVEFLVSFYNNEISEKSEIFDDQFSVERPDGSNFTLKIRSTKLEDSAMYFCASSDMGNQPQHFGDGTRLSIL.

The chain joins TRBV20-1 to TRBJ1-4; maybe TRBD1 (5 bases). Per germline, CDR1 DFQATT and CDR2 SNEGSKA (reference sequence). V was clipped by 3 bases and J by 8 bases, with 7 bases between them. The CDR3 runs to 11 residues. The CDR3 nucleotides read TGCAGTGCTAGTCGGGGGGAAAAACTGTTTTTT. This sequence encodes CSASRGEKLFF.

Written as DNA, the CDR3 is TGTGCCGGAGCTTCGGGGAGTGGGGCCTACGAGCAGTACTTC. It specifies CAGASGSGAYEQYF. V is TRBV6-6 and J is TRBJ2-7, with TRBD2 as a possible D gene (5 bases). V lost 11 bases, J lost 2 bases, and 19 bases lay in between. This CDR3 has 14 amino acids. CDR1 is MNHNY, CDR2 SVGAGI, per germline (reference sequence).

This clone turned up a few times. This chain uses TRBV14 with TRBJ1-1; D is perhaps TRBD1 (6 bases). Trimming pared 6 bases from V and 5 bases from J, leaving 25 bases between. Germline V gene sequence: CDR1 SGHDN, CDR2 FVKESK. The CDR3 spans 17 residues. The CDR3 loop is CASRGRGSGKDGTEAFF. CDR3 DNA: TGTGCCAGCAGAGGAAGGGGGTCAGGGAAGGACGGAACTGAAGCTTTCTTT.

The chain is built from TRBV10-3 and TRBJ2-5; D unclear. The CDR3 consists of 17 residues. In germline, CDR1 is ENHRY, CDR2 SYGVKD. Trimming removed 0 bases from V and 4 bases from J, with 18 bases in between. The CDR3 DNA is TGTGCCATCAGTGAGTCTCTCCAGGTAAAGGTCGGAGAGACCCAGTACTTC. Translated, it gives CAISESLQVKVGETQYF.

The chain couples TRBV29-1 to TRBJ1-5, with D uncertain. Trimming stripped 6 bases from V and 2 bases from J, with 14 bases between. The CDR3 has 14 residues. The germline gives CDR1 SQVTM, CDR2 ANQGSEA. This CDR3 reads CSVQMSGGNQPQHF. CDR3 DNA: TGCAGCGTCCAAATGAGCGGAGGCAATCAGCCCCAGCATTTT.

This clone has more than one count but fewer than ten. CDR3 bases: TGTGCCACCAGCAGAGATAGGGGCAGCTCCAACGTCCTGACTTTC. Translation: CATSRDRGSSNVLTF. The rearrangement joins TRBV15 to TRBJ2-6; a weak D match, TRBD1 (5 bases). V was cut by 0 bases and J by 8 bases, with 11 bases left in between. Germline lookup yields CDR1 LNHNV and CDR2 YYDKDF (reference sequence). This CDR3 contains 15 residues.

This sequence joins TRBV18 and TRBJ1-2, with D unclear. This CDR3 has 16 amino acids. Trimming took 3 bases from V and 4 from J, leaving 18 bases between them. CDR1 is KGHSH and CDR2 is LQKENI in the germline V gene. CDR3 nucleotide sequence: TGTGCCAGCTCACCCCCTAACAGCCTCGGTAGCTATGGCTACACCTTC. Translating it yields CASSPPNSLGSYGYTF.

The chain is built from TRBV5-4 and TRBJ1-1; TRBD1 agrees at 7 bases. The germline CDR1 and CDR2 sequences are SGHNT and YYREEE (reference sequence). This CDR3 has 17 residues. V shed 4 bases and J 1 base; nucleotides not matched to a gene: 13. This CDR3 is CASSPTGSGLGNTEAFF. The CDR3 coding sequence is TGTGCCAGCAGCCCGACAGGGTCGGGTCTTGGGAACACTGAAGCTTTCTTT.

V is TRBV18 and J is TRBJ1-1; D may be TRBD1 (5 bases). This CDR3 has 15 residues. The germline V gene has CDR1 KGHSH and CDR2 LQKENI. With 0 bases removed from V and 7 bases from J, the gap between germline ends came to 15 bases. CDR3 coding DNA: TGTGCCAGCTCACCACCCGGCAGGGCGGGGGGTGAAGCTTTCTTT. This codes for CASSPPGRAGGEAFF.

The chain couples TRBV28 to TRBJ1-1; tentative D call: TRBD1 (6 bases). Trimming stripped 4 bases from V and 0 bases from J, with 12 bases between. The CDR3 sequence is 15 residues long. Germline CDR1 reads MDHEN; CDR2 reads SYDVKM. In DNA form, the CDR3 reads TGTGCCAGCAGTTCTGGGGGGGCCGTGAACACTGAAGCTTTCTTT. Protein product: CASSSGGAVNTEAFF.

V and J are TRBV30 and TRBJ1-1; D is perhaps TRBD1 (6 bases). The CDR3 totals 14 residues. Germline V CDR1 and CDR2: GTSNPN, SVGIG (reference sequence). V lost 0 bases and J 0 bases, leaving 8 bases between the germline ends. CDR3: CAWSVSGVNTEAFF. For the CDR3, the DNA is TGTGCCTGGAGTGTGTCAGGGGTGAACACTGAAGCTTTCTTT. The variable domain in full, completed from reference TRBV30 and TRBJ1-1, reads SQTIHQWPATLVQPVGSPLSLECTVEGTSNPNLYWYRQAAGRGLQLLFYSVGIGQISSEVPQNLSASRPQDRQFILSSKKLLLSDSGFYLCAWSVSGVNTEAFFGQGTRLTVV.

V gene TRBV6-1 combines with J gene TRBJ1-6; D ambiguous. V was shortened by 0 bases and J by 9 bases, with 9 bases between the two germline ends. There are 14 residues in the CDR3. Per germline, CDR1 MNHNS and CDR2 SASEGT. The CDR3 spells CASSEAGVGSPLHF. Written as DNA, the CDR3 is TGTGCCAGCAGTGAAGCTGGGGTGGGTTCACCCCTCCACTTT.

Only one count was recorded for this clone. The chain recombines TRBV27 with TRBJ2-1, with no clear D. Germline CDR1 and CDR2: MNHEY and SMNVEV (reference sequence). The CDR3 runs to 14 residues. Trimming removed 5 bases at V and 4 bases at J, with 12 bases between. CDR3 nucleotides: TGTGCCAGCAGTAGCCATGGGGAATACAATGAGCAGTTCTTC. It translates to CASSSHGEYNEQFF.

V usage is TRBV10-2 and J usage is TRBJ1-6, with D possibly TRBD1 on 6 matching bases. Germline V gene sequence: CDR1 WSHSY, CDR2 SAAADI. V was shortened by 6 bases and J by 1 base, with 7 bases between the two germline ends. The CDR3 consists of 14 residues. CDR3 residues: CASRQGSYNSPLHF. CDR3 nucleotides: TGCGCCAGCAGACAGGGTTCCTATAATTCACCCCTCCACTTT.

The chain combines TRBV29-1 with TRBJ2-7; a possible D gene is TRBD1 (5 bases). The CDR3 sequence is 12 residues long. Germline-derived CDR1 and CDR2 are SQVTM and ANQGSEA. V was clipped by 3 bases and J by 1 base, with 7 bases between them. The CDR3, as DNA: TGCAGCGTTGATAGGGGTTCCTACGAGCAGTACTTC. Protein product: CSVDRGSYEQYF.

The genes are TRBV30 and TRBJ1-2, with D possibly matching TRBD1 (5 bases). Germline loops: CDR1 GTSNPN, CDR2 SVGIG (reference sequence). The V gene lost 2 bases and the J gene lost 5 bases, with 12 bases spanning the gap. The CDR3 contains 13 residues. The chain's CDR3 is CAWSTGLTYGYTF. In DNA, the CDR3 is TGTGCCTGGAGTACGGGACTCACGTATGGCTACACCTTC.